This TCR beta chain was identified in a study of OX40 agonist ivuxolimab in advanced cancers. This CDR3 has 13 residues. Germline CDR1 reads SNHLY; CDR2 reads FYNNEI. With respect to this clone: The antigen remains unidentified.

General study results and limits: The authors also found low normalized T-cell clonal expansion in some nonresponders. Clonal expansion was seen in CD4+ and CD8+ blood T cells by week 6 at 0.1 to 3.0 mg/kg.

Method: immunoSEQ multiplex PCR; TCRdb's copy keeps in-frame clones and lacks some. Here the sample spans approximately 37,000 clones, 65% to 75% being singletons. This sequence joins TRBV2 and TRBJ2-5; the D is unclear. Gene TRBJ2-7 matches the end of the DNA better, so the J call may be wrong. This specimen consisted of CD4+ or CD8+ T cells sorted from blood, obtained in a trial of the OX40 agonist ivuxolimab. This TCR derives from an adult with an advanced solid tumor such as melanoma, head and neck, liver or kidney cancer. CDR3 bases: TGTGCCAGCAGTGAGGTTCTATCCTACGAGCAGTACTTC. Translating it yields CASSEVLSYEQYF.